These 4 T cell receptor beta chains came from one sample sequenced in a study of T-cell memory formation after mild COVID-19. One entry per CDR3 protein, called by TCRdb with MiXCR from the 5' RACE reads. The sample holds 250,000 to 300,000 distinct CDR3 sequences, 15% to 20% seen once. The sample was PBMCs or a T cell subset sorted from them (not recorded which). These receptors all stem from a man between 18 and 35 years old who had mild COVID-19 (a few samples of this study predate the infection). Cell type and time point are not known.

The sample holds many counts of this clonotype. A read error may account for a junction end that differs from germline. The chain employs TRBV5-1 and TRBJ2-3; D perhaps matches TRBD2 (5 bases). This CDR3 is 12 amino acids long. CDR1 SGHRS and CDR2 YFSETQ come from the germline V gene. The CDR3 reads CASSRGSDTQYF. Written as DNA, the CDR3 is TGTGCCAGCAGTCGGGGATCAGATACGCAGTATTTT.

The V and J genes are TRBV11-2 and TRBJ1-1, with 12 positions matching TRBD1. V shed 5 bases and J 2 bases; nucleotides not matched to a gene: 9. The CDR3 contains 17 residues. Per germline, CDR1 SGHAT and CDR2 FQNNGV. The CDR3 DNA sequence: TGTGCCAGCAGCCCAAAGGGGGACAGGGGGCCCAACACTGAAGCTTTCTTT. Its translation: CASSPKGDRGPNTEAFF.

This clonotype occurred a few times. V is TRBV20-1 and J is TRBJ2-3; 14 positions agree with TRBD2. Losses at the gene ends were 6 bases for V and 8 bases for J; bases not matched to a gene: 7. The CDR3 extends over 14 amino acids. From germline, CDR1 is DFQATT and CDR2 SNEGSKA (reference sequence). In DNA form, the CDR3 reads TGCAGTGCCCGACTAGCGGGGGGGCACGGTACGCAGTATTTT. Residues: CSARLAGGHGTQYF.

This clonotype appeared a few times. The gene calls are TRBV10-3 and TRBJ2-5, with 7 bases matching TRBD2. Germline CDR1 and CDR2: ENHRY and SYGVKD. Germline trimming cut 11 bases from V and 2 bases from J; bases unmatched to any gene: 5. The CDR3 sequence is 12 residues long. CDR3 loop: CAAAGDQETQYF. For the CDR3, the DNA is TGTGCCGCGGCGGGGGATCAAGAGACCCAGTACTTC.